These 3 T cell receptor beta chains were all obtained from the same sample, sequenced in a study of T cells expressing NK-cell markers. TCRdb reprocessed the 5' RACE reads and reports one entry per CDR3 protein, with no DNA. Recorded for this sample: about 550,000 distinct CDR3 sequences. Source material: blood T cells: a sorted CD56 or NKG2C T cell subset, CD4+ or CD8+ T cells, or bulk PBMC T cells (not recorded which). All receptors come from a man aged 18 to 29 in good health.

The chain has TRBV12-3 or TRBV12-4 and TRBJ2-1; TCRdb proposes TRBD2, but this gene call is untestable without DNA. CDR3 length equals 14 residues. CDR3 region: CASSRGLDGNEQFF.

The genes are TRBV12-3 or TRBV12-4 and TRBJ1-5. This CDR3 is built from 15 residues. CDR3 protein: CASGMGGVGNQPQHF.

The chain uses TRBV5-1 and TRBJ2-5; the D call of TRBD1 rests on TCRdb alone, since no DNA is present to check it. This CDR3 has 15 residues. The germline gives CDR1 SGHRS, CDR2 YFSETQ. This chain's CDR3 is CASSQTGTPEETQYF.